This TCR beta chain was captured by sequencing in a study of CD8+ T cells in alopecia areata. Study background: For the treated group, dosing was oral tofacitinib at 5 to 10 mg twice daily.

Only a few counts were recorded for this clone. Its antigen is not known. The germline CDR1 and CDR2 sequences are SGHRS and YFSETQ. Deletions cut 4 bases from V and 7 bases from J, with 20 bases between. This CDR3 is 15 amino acids long. RNA was isolated and reverse transcribed to cDNA, the sequencing template. TCRdb's copy holds only in-frame clones and misses some; the assay was immunoSEQ multiplex PCR. This sample has more than 150,000 clones, with 50% to 60% found just once. Points from the study as a whole: Higher clonality was seen in lesional scalp than in normal scalp, especially in alopecia totalis/universalis. In scalp, tofacitinib significantly decreased clonality and expanded CD8+ clones among the top 100.

Treatment reported: oral pan-JAK inhibitor, 5-10 mg twice daily. This TCR derives from a human donor with alopecia areata. Sequences were derived from CD4+ T cells sorted from blood, sampled at week 4, from a patient treated with tofacitinib. The genes are TRBV5-1 and TRBJ1-1, with unresolved D. The CDR3 is CASSPVGVQKFEAFF. The CDR3 DNA reads as TGCGCCAGCAGCCCTGTCGGGGTCCAAAAATTTGAAGCTTTCTTT.